The 26 T cell receptor beta chains in this list originate from one sample, sequenced in a study of blood T cells in healthy people across ages. Sample-barcoded 5' priming and a J-beta primer mix drove a second PCR of roughly 6 to 12 cycles. MiXCR, run by TCRdb on the 5' RACE reads, gives a single entry per CDR3 protein. Of approximately 1.5 million distinct CDR3 sequences listed, 35% to 45% are singletons. The sequenced sample consisted of blood. Receptors were obtained from a woman in her late teens or twenties in good health.

This clonotype was seen a handful of times. This chain uses TRBV4-1 with TRBJ2-1; 10 nucleotides match TRBD2. J gave up 2 bases and V 4 bases, and 8 bases lay outside the gene matches. The CDR3 spans 17 residues. The germline V gene has CDR1 MGHRA and CDR2 YSYEKL. The DNA of the CDR3 is TGCGCCAGCAGCCCCCCTAGCGGGAGTCTCACCTACAATGAGCAGTTCTTC. Translated, it gives CASSPPSGSLTYNEQFF.

This sequence joins TRBV14 and TRBJ1-2; TRBD1 agrees at 7 bases. Germline CDR1 is SGHDN and CDR2 is FVKESK. This CDR3 comprises 17 residues. The trim removed 3 bases at V and 2 bases at J, leaving 12 bases unmatched. The CDR3 DNA sequence: TGTGCCAGCAGCCAGCTGCTCAGGGGGTTAACGAACTATGGCTACACCTTC. Encoded protein: CASSQLLRGLTNYGYTF.

This chain links TRBV28 with TRBJ2-7, with a weak D call TRBD1 (5 bases). Germline values: CDR1 MDHEN, CDR2 SYDVKM. This CDR3 contains 15 residues. Trimming took 7 bases from V and 2 from J, leaving 18 bases between them. CDR3 amino acids: CASISGHQRTYEQYF. Here the CDR3 DNA reads TGTGCCAGCATTTCAGGACACCAACGTACCTACGAGCAGTACTTC.

This chain uses TRBV28 with TRBJ2-1; possibly TRBD1 for D (7 bases). This CDR3 is 15 amino acids long. The germline V gene encodes CDR1 MDHEN and CDR2 SYDVKM. Trimming shortened V by 2 bases and J by 6 bases, and 14 bases separated the two germline ends. The CDR3 reads CASSLIGGQFNEQFF. In DNA, the CDR3 is TGTGCCAGCAGTTTAATCGGGGGACAGTTCAATGAGCAGTTCTTC.

This clonotype came up a few times. The J gene is TRBJ2-7, the V gene TRBV20-1; the D is unclear. The CDR3 is 15 residues long. The V gene lost 0 bases and the J gene lost 3 bases, with 15 bases spanning the gap. Germline V gene lookup returns CDR1 DFQATT and CDR2 SNEGSKA (reference sequence). The CDR3 here is CSARERGGEHYEQYF. In DNA, the CDR3 is TGCAGTGCTAGAGAACGAGGCGGCGAACACTACGAGCAGTACTTC.

This chain joins TRBV24-1 and TRBJ2-1; 10 bases align to TRBD2. Germline CDR1 reads KGHDR; CDR2 reads SFDVKD. The CDR3 spans 16 residues. J was trimmed by 3 bases and V by 5 bases; bases with no gene match: 6. CDR3 in amino acids: CATSGASGRGYNEQFF. In nucleotides, the CDR3 is TGTGCCACCAGTGGCGCAAGCGGGAGGGGCTACAATGAGCAGTTCTTC.

The chain carries TRBV30 and TRBJ1-5; D is perhaps TRBD1 (5 bases). V lost 0 bases and J lost 6, with 6 bases in between. The CDR3 spans 12 residues. CDR1 is GTSNPN and CDR2 is SVGIG in the germline V gene (reference sequence). The chain's CDR3 is CAWSVGGQPQHF. CDR3 nucleotide sequence: TGTGCCTGGAGTGTCGGGGGTCAGCCCCAGCATTTT. Supplemented by reference TRBV30 and TRBJ1-5, the full variable domain reads SQTIHQWPATLVQPVGSPLSLECTVEGTSNPNLYWYRQAAGRGLQLLFYSVGIGQISSEVPQNLSASRPQDRQFILSSKKLLLSDSGFYLCAWSVGGQPQHFGDGTRLSIL.

As to this clonotype: A clone one base away is much larger, so this may be a read error. J is TRBJ2-7 and V is TRBV6-5; TRBD2 matches at 12 bases. From germline, CDR1 is MNHEY and CDR2 SVGAGI. Trimming removed 2 bases from V and 7 bases from J; junction bases left unmatched: 6. The CDR3 extends over 15 amino acids. In nucleotides, the CDR3 is TGTGCCAGCAGTTACAATCCGGGACTAGCGGGTGAGCAGTACTTC. Amino acids: CASSYNPGLAGEQYF.

The rearrangement links TRBV25-1 to TRBJ1-1, with 9 bases identical to TRBD1. Germline CDR1 MGHDK, CDR2 SYGVNS. The CDR3 spans 16 residues. V was clipped by 5 bases and J by 1 base; unmatched bases: 8. CDR3 protein: CASSRPGTGPNTEAFF. The CDR3 nucleotides are TGTGCCAGCAGTCGTCCCGGGACAGGGCCGAACACTGAAGCTTTCTTT.

The J gene is TRBJ1-2, the V gene TRBV7-9; 7 bases map to TRBD1. Per germline, CDR1 SEHNR and CDR2 FQNEAQ (reference sequence). The CDR3 is 15 residues long. With V trimmed by 5 bases and J by 2 bases, 8 bases remained unmatched. CDR3 bases: TGTGCCAGCAGCGAAATGGGACAGCTGAACTATGGCTACACCTTC. Protein sequence: CASSEMGQLNYGYTF.

This rearrangement joins TRBV5-1 to TRBJ2-5; maybe TRBD1 (5 bases). Trimming cost V 5 bases and J 4 bases, with 15 bases left between them. This CDR3 spans 14 amino acids. The V gene's germline CDR1 is SGHRS and CDR2 YFSETQ. CDR3 protein: CASSEGAAGETQYF. The CDR3 DNA sequence: TGCGCCAGCAGTGAAGGGGCGGCCGGAGAGACCCAGTACTTC.

The chain is built from TRBV7-8 and TRBJ2-7, with a possible D match to TRBD2 (6 bases). Germline values: CDR1 SGHVS, CDR2 FQNEAQ. V was shortened by 1 base and J by 7 bases, with 14 bases between the two germline ends. The CDR3 loop spans 14 amino acids. Written as DNA, the CDR3 is TGTGCCAGCAGCTTAGGTCTAGCGAGGAATGAGCAGTACTTC. Its protein is CASSLGLARNEQYF. Supplemented by reference TRBV7-8 and TRBJ2-7, the full variable domain reads GAGVSQSPRYKVAKRGQDVALRCDPISGHVSLFWYQQALGQGPEFLTYFQNEAQLDKSGLPSDRFFAERPEGSVSTLKIQRTQQEDSAVYLCASSLGLARNEQYFGPGTRLTVT.

There are a few counts of this clonotype. This chain links TRBV4-1 with TRBJ1-5, with 9 bases identical to TRBD1. V trimming: 3 bases; J trimming: 0 bases; junction bases outside the gene matches: 3. CDR3 size: 16 residues. Germline CDR1 MGHRA, CDR2 YSYEKL. In nucleotides, the CDR3 is TGCGCCAGCAGCCAGGACAGGGGTTATAGCAATCAGCCCCAGCATTTT. This gives the protein CASSQDRGYSNQPQHF.

The chain combines TRBV5-1 with TRBJ1-5; 11 bases align to TRBD1. Germline CDR1 SGHRS, CDR2 YFSETQ. The CDR3 is 15 residues long. Trimming took 3 bases from V and 6 from J; bases not matched to a gene: 5. This CDR3 reads CASSYGTGGGQPQHF. The CDR3 coding sequence is TGCGCCAGCAGCTATGGGACAGGGGGTGGTCAGCCCCAGCATTTT.

The chain uses TRBV14 and TRBJ2-7, with D possibly TRBD2 on 6 matching bases. Germline CDR1 is SGHDN and CDR2 is FVKESK. The CDR3 consists of 17 residues. V was clipped by 5 bases and J by 4 bases, with 24 bases between them. The chain's CDR3 is CASSTWTIGSVGYEQYF. CDR3 nucleotides: TGTGCCAGCAGCACATGGACTATCGGGAGTGTCGGGTACGAGCAGTACTTC.

This chain joins TRBV12-5 and TRBJ2-7; D is perhaps TRBD1 (6 bases). V lost 4 bases to trimming and J lost 0 bases, with 16 bases between them. Germline CDR1 LGHNT, CDR2 FRNRAP. The CDR3 is 16 residues long. CDR3 sequence: CASGSGRDKSSYEQYF. CDR3 bases: TGTGCTAGTGGTTCCGGCCGGGACAAGAGCTCCTACGAGCAGTACTTC.

The chain joins TRBV18 to TRBJ2-1; tentative D call: TRBD1 (6 bases). The germline V and J ends were trimmed by 5 bases and 8 bases, with 19 bases remaining between them. The CDR3 totals 15 residues. Per the germline V gene, CDR1 is KGHSH and CDR2 is LQKENI. The CDR3 protein is CASSDVQGLRDEQFF. CDR3 coding DNA: TGTGCCAGCTCAGACGTCCAGGGGTTGCGGGATGAGCAGTTCTTC.

The chain couples TRBV13 to TRBJ2-1, with 13 nucleotides matching TRBD2. With V trimmed by 4 bases and J by 4 bases, 10 bases remained unmatched. The CDR3 loop spans 18 amino acids. Germline V gene sequence: CDR1 PRHDT, CDR2 FYEKMQ (reference sequence). CDR3: CASSSETSGRLGYNEQFF. CDR3 bases: TGTGCCAGCAGCTCGGAGACTAGCGGGAGGTTGGGTTACAATGAGCAGTTCTTC.

The chain is built from TRBV9 and TRBJ2-1; D may correspond to TRBD1 or TRBD2 (5 bases each). Trimming left V 3 bases short and J 3 bases short, with 13 bases between. The CDR3 length is 15 residues. CDR1 SGDLS and CDR2 YYNGEE come from the germline V gene. CDR3 DNA: TGTGCCAGCAGCGGGACCGGGACCGACTACAATGAGCAGTTCTTC. It codes for CASSGTGTDYNEQFF.

The rearrangement uses TRBV12-3 or TRBV12-4 and TRBJ1-5; 7 bases match TRBD1. The CDR3 has 16 amino acids. V lost 5 bases to trimming and J lost 6 bases; unmatched junction nucleotides: 13. CDR3 bases: TGTGCCAGCAGTCCTGGACGGGGACAGTCCCGTCAGCCCCAGCATTTT. It codes for CASSPGRGQSRQPQHF.

This clonotype has just a few counts. The CDR3 protein is CASSLGSRQGSYEQYF. The CDR3 DNA reads TGTGCCAGCAGCTTGGGGTCTAGACAGGGCTCCTACGAGCAGTACTTC. The chain joins TRBV5-4 to TRBJ2-7, with 7 bases fitting TRBD1. The CDR3 runs 16 residues. The germline V gene has CDR1 SGHNT and CDR2 YYREEE (reference sequence). Trimming removed 0 bases from V and 0 bases from J; junction bases left unmatched: 6. The whole variable domain, filled in from reference TRBV5-4 and TRBJ2-7, reads ETGVTQSPTHLIKTRGQQVTLRCSSQSGHNTVSWYQQALGQGPQFIFQYYREEENGRGNFPPRFSGLQFPNYSSELNVNALELDDSALYLCASSLGSRQGSYEQYFGPGTRLTVT.

The rearrangement links TRBV4-1 to TRBJ2-5; no clear D gene. The V gene lost 0 bases and the J gene lost 3 bases, with 20 bases spanning the gap. CDR3 length: 18 amino acids. Germline CDR1 and CDR2: MGHRA and YSYEKL. The CDR3 spells CASSQDIGLGPTEETQYF. The CDR3, as DNA: TGCGCCAGCAGCCAAGATATCGGCCTCGGACCAACGGAAGAGACCCAGTACTTC.

This clonotype has only a few counts. V is TRBV20-1 and J is TRBJ1-2; D is unresolved. The CDR3 length is 13 residues. Trimming cost V 3 bases and J 1 base, with 9 bases left between them. In germline, CDR1 is DFQATT, CDR2 SNEGSKA (reference sequence). The CDR3 is CSASSLGNYGYTF. The CDR3, as DNA: TGCAGTGCTAGCAGCTTGGGTAACTATGGCTACACCTTC.

This sequence joins TRBV20-1 and TRBJ1-4; tentatively, D is TRBD1 (5 bases). The length of the CDR3 is 12 residues. V lost 5 bases and J lost 6, with 10 bases in between. Germline loops: CDR1 DFQATT, CDR2 SNEGSKA (reference sequence). CDR3 region: CSAAGMDEKLFF. In DNA, the CDR3 is TGCAGTGCTGCAGGGATGGATGAAAAACTGTTTTTT.

V is TRBV4-3 and J is TRBJ2-7, with 11 bases matching TRBD2. This CDR3 contains 15 residues. Germline CDR1 and CDR2: LGHNA and YSLEER. Trimming at V came to 0 bases and at J to 7 bases, leaving 5 bases not matched to a gene. The CDR3 loop reads CASSQDSGGANEQYF. Here the CDR3 DNA reads TGCGCCAGCAGCCAAGATAGCGGGGGGGCCAATGAGCAGTACTTC.

V and J are TRBV7-3 and TRBJ2-1, with D maybe TRBD2 (6 bases). V lost 0 bases, J lost 4 bases, and 13 bases lay in between. Germline lookup yields CDR1 SGHTA and CDR2 FQGTGA. This CDR3 contains 16 residues. In nucleotides, the CDR3 is TGTGCCAGCAGCTTAACTGGAGGGGCAGGTTACAATGAGCAGTTCTTC. Amino acid sequence: CASSLTGGAGYNEQFF.